These 10 T cell receptor beta chains were all obtained from the same sample, sequenced in a study of early T cells in non-severe SARS-CoV-2 infection. In TCRdb, the 5' RACE reads were re-called with MiXCR into one record per CDR3 protein. Of some 71,000 distinct CDR3 sequences in the sample, 10% are singletons; the top ten hold about 14%. Sequences were derived from whole blood, sampled at baseline. The receptors originated from an adult who was a healthcare worker with PCR-confirmed SARS-CoV-2 infection or an uninfected control (not recorded which).

Worth noting for this clonotype: This may stem from a read error, because a much larger clone lies one nucleotide away. This chain links TRBV10-3 with TRBJ1-1; D is unresolved. Germline V gene data show CDR1 as ENHRY and CDR2 as SYGVKD. This CDR3 contains 14 residues. V was pared by 5 bases and J by 2 bases, with 12 bases between. The CDR3 bases are TGTGCCATCAGTCAGTTCAGGAAAAACACTGAAGCTTTCTTT. Amino acids: CAISQFRKNTEAFF.

This clonotype was counted between two and nine times. V and J are TRBV29-1 and TRBJ2-1, with D perhaps TRBD1 (6 bases). V was pared by 5 bases and J by 9 bases, with 14 bases between. Germline V gene sequence: CDR1 SQVTM, CDR2 ANQGSEA. The CDR3 spans 12 residues. CDR3 DNA: TGCAGCGTTTTCCAGGGGTTCCCTGAGCAGTTCTTC. This sequence encodes CSVFQGFPEQFF.

This clonotype rates as medium-sized (0.01 to 0.1%). J is TRBJ1-6 and V is TRBV4-2; TRBD1 aligns across 8 bases. The CDR3 is 17 amino acids. Germline V CDR1 and CDR2: LGHNA, YNFKEQ. Unmatched junction bases numbered 9, after V lost 3 bases and J lost 5 bases. In DNA form, the CDR3 reads TGTGCCAGCAGCCAGTTCGACCCGACAGGGGATAATTCACCCCTCCACTTT. The encoded protein is CASSQFDPTGDNSPLHF.

This clonotype was recorded a few times. This rearrangement joins TRBV7-2 to TRBJ2-7, with 7 bases aligning to TRBD1. The V and J ends lost 3 bases and 0 bases, in that order; junction bases with no gene match: 5. Germline CDR1 reads SGHTA; CDR2 reads FQGNSA. The CDR3 runs 15 residues. CDR3 sequence: CASSFPGQSSYEQYF. The DNA for the CDR3 is TGTGCCAGCAGCTTTCCGGGACAGAGCTCCTACGAGCAGTACTTC.

In its sample, this clonotype was seen many times. The chain carries TRBV6-5 and TRBJ1-5; the match to TRBD1 covers 8 bases. This CDR3 is built from 14 residues. V shed 6 bases, J shed 2 bases, and the junction held 3 bases outside the gene matches. CDR1 is MNHEY, CDR2 SVGAGI, per germline. CDR3 region: CASSPGGRNQPQHF. The DNA of the CDR3 is TGTGCCAGCAGCCCAGGGGGCCGCAATCAGCCCCAGCATTTT.

There are a few counts of this clonotype. As DNA, the CDR3 is TGTGCCAGCGGATGGACGGGTTTCCACGAGCAGTACTTC. Encoded protein: CASGWTGFHEQYF. V usage is TRBV7-8 and J usage is TRBJ2-7; D is unclear. V shed 8 bases and J shed 5 bases, with 16 bases lying between them. Germline lookup yields CDR1 SGHVS and CDR2 FQNEAQ. The CDR3 has 13 residues. Supplemented by reference TRBV7-8 and TRBJ2-7, the full variable domain reads GAGVSQSPRYKVAKRGQDVALRCDPISGHVSLFWYQQALGQGPEFLTYFQNEAQLDKSGLPSDRFFAERPEGSVSTLKIQRTQQEDSAVYLCASGWTGFHEQYFGPGTRLTVT.

This chain uses TRBV28 with TRBJ1-1, with TRBD1 matching over 7 bases. The CDR3 consists of 13 residues. The V and J ends lost 5 bases and 11 bases, in that order; junction bases with no gene match: 11. CDR1 is MDHEN and CDR2 is SYDVKM in the germline V gene. For the CDR3, the DNA is TGTGCCAGCAGTCCGTACAGGGGAAAGCGCGCTTTCTTT. Its translation: CASSPYRGKRAFF.

This clonotype was seen ten or more times. Germline and junction disagree at one end, which may indicate a read error. The chain links TRBV7-6 to TRBJ2-1, with D perhaps assigned TRBD1 or TRBD2 (5 bases each). Germline V CDR1 and CDR2: SGHVS, FNYEAQ. There are 15 residues in the CDR3. In DNA, the CDR3 is TGTGCCAGCAGCCTAGCCGGGGCAGTTTCTGATGAGCAGTTCTTC. Its translation: CASSLAGAVSDEQFF.

In its sample, this clonotype was seen a few times. The chain links TRBV6-5 to TRBJ2-2; the D gene is possibly TRBD1 (6 bases). V was clipped by 4 bases and J by 1 base, with 10 bases between them. Germline lookup yields CDR1 MNHEY and CDR2 SVGAGI. The CDR3 consists of 15 residues. CDR3 amino acids: CASSSDSLNTGELFF. For the CDR3, the DNA is TGTGCCAGCAGTTCGGACAGCTTGAACACCGGGGAGCTGTTTTTT.

This clonotype occurred many times. The chain employs TRBV6-2 or TRBV6-3 and TRBJ2-7; TRBD1 agrees at 11 bases. Germline V gives CDR1 MNHEY, CDR2 SVGEGT. V lost 5 bases and J lost 7; bases outside the gene matches: 10. This CDR3 comprises 15 residues. In nucleotides, the CDR3 is TGTGCCAGCAGTCCCTGGACAGGGGGCCCAGGGGAGCAGTACTTC. It yields the protein CASSPWTGGPGEQYF.